The entry that follows covers one TCR beta chain sequence. For the second PCR, which ran for about 6 to 11 cycles, a sample-barcoded 5' primer and a J-beta primer mix were used. TCRdb recomputed calls from the 5' RACE reads with MiXCR, one row per CDR3 protein. Here the sample spans fewer than 1.5 million distinct CDR3 sequences, approximately 42% being singletons. This sample is drawn from a study of blood T cells in healthy people across ages. The overall study: About one barcoded beta molecule per two T cells was the capture yield of template switching.

Isolating PBMCs gave at least 6 million of these cells per sample. Total RNA was isolated from each sample in quantities of at least 6 micrograms. V gave up 3 bases and J gave up 4 bases; unmatched junction bases: 13. There are 17 residues in the CDR3. The sample comprised blood. The chain joins TRBV12-3 or TRBV12-4 to TRBJ2-5; TRBD2 agrees at 8 bases. The TCR sequence derives from a woman between 18 and 29 years old in good health. The CDR3, as DNA: TGTGCCAGCAGTTTCTCCCGGGGGGGCTCGGTGGTAGAGACCCAGTACTTC. This sequence encodes CASSFSRGGSVVETQYF.